A single sample gave rise to the 15 T cell receptor beta chains below, sequenced in a study of fetal regulatory T cell absence and autoimmunity. Assay: immunoSEQ multiplex PCR; the TCRdb copy retains only in-frame clones and omits some. This table holds more than 85,000 clones, around 72% found once. The sequenced material came from pancreas tissue. The receptors come from a male donor with IPEX syndrome.

The rearrangement links TRBV6-4 to TRBJ2-1, with TRBD2 matching 13 bases. CDR3 length equals 19 residues. With V trimmed by 8 bases and J by 5 bases, 18 bases remained unmatched. Germline V CDR1 and CDR2: MRHNA, SNTAGT. CDR3 sequence (DNA): TGTGCCAGCCGTCTACTAGCGGGAGGGCCTATGTATCCGGACAATGAGCAGTTCTTC. Protein: CASRLLAGGPMYPDNEQFF.

This clone is categorized as medium-sized (0.01 to 0.1%). The J gene is TRBJ1-4, the V gene TRBV6-5; 10 bases are a match to TRBD1. J lost 7 bases, V lost 2 bases, and 1 base had no gene match. The CDR3 sequence is 14 residues long. Germline V CDR1 and CDR2: MNHEY, SVGAGI. The CDR3 DNA reads TGTGCCAGCAGTTACCGGACAGGGGGTGAAAAACTGTTTTTT. This codes for CASSYRTGGEKLFF.

J is TRBJ1-1 and V is TRBV2; D is ambiguous. Trimming shortened V by 2 bases and J by 5 bases, and 15 bases separated the two germline ends. Per the germline V gene, CDR1 is SNHLY and CDR2 is FYNNEI. The CDR3 is made up of 15 amino acids. The CDR3 here is CASSESALGSTEAFF. In DNA form, the CDR3 reads TGTGCCAGCAGTGAATCGGCGTTGGGGTCAACTGAAGCTTTCTTT.

Only a few counts were recorded for this clone. The chain uses TRBV11-2 and TRBJ2-7; the match to TRBD2 covers 7 bases. This CDR3 spans 15 amino acids. V trimming: 1 base; J trimming: 3 bases; junction bases outside the gene matches: 6. In germline, CDR1 is SGHAT, CDR2 FQNNGV. The CDR3 DNA reads as TGTGCCAGCAGCTTAGCCTTGTGGGAGGGCTACGAGCAGTACTTC. It yields the protein CASSLALWEGYEQYF.

This clone was detected only once. This sequence joins TRBV19 and TRBJ2-3; the D is unclear. Germline lookup yields CDR1 LNHDA and CDR2 SQIVND (reference sequence). The ends were cut back, 0 bases at V and 1 base at J, with 8 bases in the middle. The CDR3 totals 15 residues. The DNA for the CDR3 is TGTGCCAGTAGTATAGATCTTCGGGGCACAGATACGCAGTATTTT. It yields the protein CASSIDLRGTDTQYF.

The genes are TRBV10-3 and TRBJ2-1, with D uncertain. The V and J ends lost 10 bases and 7 bases respectively, with 14 bases between them. Germline V gives CDR1 ENHRY, CDR2 SYGVKD. The CDR3 extends over 12 amino acids. The CDR3 nucleotides are TGTGCCACCCAATTGTTAGGGAATGAGCAGTTCTTC. It specifies CATQLLGNEQFF.

CDR3 protein: CASSLSGQGLREQYF. The CDR3 DNA reads TGCGCCAGCAGCTTGAGTGGGCAGGGGCTGAGGGAGCAGTACTTC. The V gene is TRBV5-1, the J gene TRBJ2-7; possibly TRBD1 for D (6 bases). The CDR3 runs to 15 residues. Germline-derived CDR1 and CDR2 are SGHRS and YFSETQ. V shed 1 base and J shed 7 bases, with 18 bases lying between them.

The genes are TRBV11-2 and TRBJ2-3, with D unresolved. V was trimmed by 1 base and J by 3 bases, leaving 2 bases between them. Germline assignment: CDR1 SGHAT and CDR2 FQNNGV. The CDR3 contains 12 residues. The CDR3 coding sequence is TGTGCCAGCAGCTTAGGAACAGATACGCAGTATTTT. Protein product: CASSLGTDTQYF. The full variable domain, with the rest looked up from reference TRBV11-2 and TRBJ2-3, is EAGVAQSPRYKIIEKRQSVAFWCNPISGHATLYWYQQILGQGPKLLIQFQNNGVVDDSQLPKDRFSAERLKGVDSTLKIQPAKLEDSAVYLCASSLGTDTQYFGPGTRLTVL.

The V gene is TRBV6-6, the J gene TRBJ2-2, with TRBD1 matching over 8 bases. The V gene's germline CDR1 is MNHNY and CDR2 SVGAGI (reference sequence). Trimming at V came to 5 bases and at J to 5 bases, leaving 4 bases not matched to a gene. The CDR3 spans 14 residues. The CDR3 region is CASSRDRLTGELFF. The CDR3 DNA sequence: TGTGCCAGCAGTAGGGACAGGTTAACCGGGGAGCTGTTTTTT.

This chain uses TRBV5-6 with TRBJ1-2, with a possible D match to TRBD1 (5 bases). V was pared by 3 bases and J by 3 bases, with 18 bases between. The V gene's germline CDR1 is SGHDT and CDR2 YYEEEE. CDR3 length: 16 residues. CDR3 sequence reads: CASSWGRAGPHYGYTF. CDR3 DNA: TGTGCCAGCAGCTGGGGCCGCGCAGGGCCCCACTATGGCTACACCTTC.

The rearrangement joins TRBV2 to TRBJ1-4; unclear D gene. The CDR3 has 15 amino acids. Trimming removed 1 base from V and 5 bases from J, with 11 bases in between. Germline-derived CDR1 and CDR2 are SNHLY and FYNNEI. The CDR3 DNA follows: TGTGCCAGCAGTGAAGGAACCCGTTTGAATGAAAAACTGTTTTTT. Protein sequence: CASSEGTRLNEKLFF. Using reference TRBV2 and TRBJ1-4 for the parts outside the CDR3, the full variable domain is EPEVTQTPSHQVTQMGQEVILRCVPISNHLYFYWYRQILGQKVEFLVSFYNNEISEKSEIFDDQFSVERPDGSNFTLKIRSTKLEDSAMYFCASSEGTRLNEKLFFGSGTQLSVL.

J is TRBJ1-1 and V is TRBV6-1, with D maybe TRBD1 (5 bases). The CDR3 consists of 12 residues. Germline CDR1 and CDR2: MNHNS and SASEGT. The V gene lost 6 bases and the J gene lost 10 bases, with 15 bases spanning the gap. The CDR3 loop reads CASRGLMLAAFF. The CDR3 DNA sequence: TGTGCCAGCAGGGGGCTAATGCTAGCAGCTTTCTTT.

The chain carries TRBV10-3 and TRBJ2-7; D tentatively reads TRBD1 or TRBD2 (5 bases each). The V and J ends lost 4 bases and 0 bases respectively, with 10 bases between them. Germline assignment: CDR1 ENHRY and CDR2 SYGVKD. The CDR3 spans 14 residues. The CDR3 nucleotides are TGTGCCATCAGTGTCCGGGACCACTCCTACGAGCAGTACTTC. Its translation: CAISVRDHSYEQYF.

This sequence joins TRBV7-9 and TRBJ1-1, with 11 nucleotides matching TRBD1. The V gene end was trimmed by 3 bases and the J gene end by 3 bases; junction bases not matched to a gene: 3. Germline CDR1 SEHNR, CDR2 FQNEAQ (reference sequence). This CDR3 contains 15 residues. CDR3 in amino acids: CASSFWDRGDTEAFF. Written as DNA, the CDR3 is TGTGCCAGCAGCTTTTGGGACAGGGGGGACACTGAAGCTTTCTTT.

The chain has TRBV4-1 and TRBJ1-1; maybe TRBD1 (5 bases). Germline CDR1 and CDR2: MGHRA and YSYEKL. This CDR3 spans 15 amino acids. The V end lost 1 base, the J end lost 5 bases, and 14 bases lay between the germline ends. The CDR3 here is CASSQVTGRVTEAFF. For the CDR3, the DNA is TGCGCCAGCAGCCAAGTGACGGGGCGGGTTACTGAAGCTTTCTTT.